The source of this T cell receptor (beta chain) is a study of beta chain features in type 1 diabetes listed by TCRdb under 2018. For context, the study as a whole: Mean age, gender distribution, total cell number and subset yield were not different between patients and healthy donors. A total of roughly 110 million sorted cells were examined across all samples, and the number of cells per subset was strongly correlated with RNA yield. In the study, recently diagnosed type 1 diabetes patients and matched healthy donors were compared on the TCRB repertoires of their sorted circulating CD4+ T cell subsets. Regulatory and stem cell-like memory subsets were obtained from only 8 patients and about 8 healthy donors, while naive and central memory subsets were obtained from all 30 or so donors. Beyond this particular receptor, the publication reports: Naive, central memory and regulatory TCRB repertoires appeared to be more similar among patients than among healthy donors. Type 1 diabetes patients showed a moderate but significant shortening of TCRB CDR3 length in all four CD4+ subsets. Because small numbers of individuals were included in the HLA sub-analyses, any influence of HLA type on TCRB rearrangement was left unresolved. PCR may preferentially amplify shorter templates, but because patient and control samples were amplified and corrected together, any resulting skew would affect both groups equally. At VDJ recombination sites, type 1 diabetes patients had fewer insertions and more deleted nucleotides, which implies abnormalities in thymic rearrangement. Because cDNA was sequenced instead of genomic DNA, activated cells with high expression could be over-represented, although the groups did not differ in activation or CD3 levels.

Notes on this clone: The antigen it recognizes is unknown. Base qualities were left out, and no much larger clone turns up one base away.

The High Capacity cDNA Reverse Transcription Kit was used to reverse transcribe all of the isolated RNA, meaning that expressed TCRB transcripts were what got sequenced. Deep immunoSEQ sequencing was performed on naive, central memory and regulatory T cell samples, with an average of approximately 3.9 million total reads per sample. Sorted cells were lysed in RLT buffer and RNA was extracted with DNase-treated RNeasy Micro or Mini kits, depending on cell number. Each cell subset was processed separately to prevent cross-contamination, with patient and healthy donor samples processed together. The immunoSEQ multiplex PCR was used to amplify TCRB sequences from cDNA, yielding 87-bp fragments that span the CDR3 region. Amplicons were sequenced on the Illumina HiSeq platform. The paper's processing steps were these. Synthetic template baselines were used to correct PCR bias computationally, reads within Hamming distance 2 were collapsed together, and singletons that could not be merged were discarded. Reads were aligned against IMGT so that V, D and J genes, CDR3 length and insertions or deletions at six rearrangement sites could be assigned. Within each subset, clonotype counts were normalized to sorted cell number, and only after that were true diversity and Gini coefficients computed with the tcR R package. The overlap coefficient, calculated on TCRB nucleotide sequences, was used to measure repertoire sharing. As a proxy for the pre-selection repertoire, out-of-frame TCRB sequences from naive cells were analyzed. TCRdb stores this immuneACCESS table with in-frame sequences only. Part of the clones is absent; in the studies checked, under half of the shortfall reflects unresolved V genes, and no reason is known for the rest. V, J and clone size derive from that table, while D and trimming were established from the DNA sequence. The table for this sample lists more than 550,000 clones; over 11% of them were counted only once. The ten largest make up nearly 0.04% of the sample.

Each donor gave one peripheral blood draw, around 0.12 L on average, collected into heparinised tubes. A BD FACSAria II and a panel including CD45RO, CCR7, CD25, CD127, CD95 and CD27 were used to sort naive, central memory, regulatory and stem cell-like memory CD4+ T cells. Purity was above 95% for every sorted population. PBMCs were isolated right away by Lymphoprep density gradient centrifugation and were stained directly, without culture. Samples were stained and sorted in pairs, with one healthy donor and one patient per experiment, so that batch effects were minimized. CDR1 and CDR2 are drawn from the germline V gene: MNHEY, SVGAGI. From the cysteine through the phenylalanine, the CDR3 covers 14 amino acids. The read is trimmed to its CDR3 DNA, 42 bases read in frame from base 1. Trimming leaves V shorter by 6 bases and J shorter by 6 bases, with the junction holding 10 bases beyond the gene matches.

This chain is built from TRBV6-5 and TRBJ2-7, with 8 junctional bases fitting TRBD1. The sequencing input was naive CD4+ T cells from blood. The cell subset or site label here, explained by the study, means: true naive CD4+ T cells. The TCR comes from a man between 18 and 29 years old with type 1 diabetes. The DNA reads as follows: TGTGCCAGCAGGTCCGGGACAGGCCTTTCCGAGCAGTACTTC. Its translation reads: CASRSGTGLSEQYF.